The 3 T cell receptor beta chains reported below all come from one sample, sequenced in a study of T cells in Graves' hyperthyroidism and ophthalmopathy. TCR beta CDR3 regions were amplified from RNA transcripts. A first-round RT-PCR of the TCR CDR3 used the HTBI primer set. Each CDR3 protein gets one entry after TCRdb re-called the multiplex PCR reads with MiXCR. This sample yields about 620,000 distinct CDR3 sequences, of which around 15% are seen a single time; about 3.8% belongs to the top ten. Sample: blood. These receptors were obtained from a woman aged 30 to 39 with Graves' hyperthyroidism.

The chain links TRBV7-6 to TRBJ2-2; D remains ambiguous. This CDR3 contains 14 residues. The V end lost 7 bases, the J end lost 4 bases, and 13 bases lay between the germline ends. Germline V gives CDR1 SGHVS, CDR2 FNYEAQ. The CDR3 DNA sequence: TGTGCCAGCACTCAGTCCATTTCCACCGGGGAGCTGTTTTTT. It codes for CASTQSISTGELFF.

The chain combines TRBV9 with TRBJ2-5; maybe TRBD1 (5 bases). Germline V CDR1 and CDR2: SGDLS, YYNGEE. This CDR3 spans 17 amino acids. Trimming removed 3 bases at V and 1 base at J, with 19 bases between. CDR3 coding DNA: TGTGCCAGCAGCGCAGGGCCCCGACTCACCGGCCAAGAGACCCAGTACTTC. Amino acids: CASSAGPRLTGQETQYF.

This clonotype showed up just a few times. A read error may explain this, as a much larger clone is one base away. The CDR3 DNA reads TGTGCCAGCAGCTCGTCCGGGGGGTCGGAGCAGTTCTTC. Protein sequence: CASSSSGGSEQFF. V and J are TRBV11-2 and TRBJ2-1, with 7 bases matching TRBD2. V gave up 4 bases and J gave up 10 bases; unmatched junction bases: 7. The CDR3 length is 13 residues. CDR1 is SGHAT, CDR2 FQNNGV, per germline. The full variable domain, completed using reference TRBV11-2 and TRBJ2-1, is EAGVAQSPRYKIIEKRQSVAFWCNPISGHATLYWYQQILGQGPKLLIQFQNNGVVDDSQLPKDRFSAERLKGVDSTLKIQPAKLEDSAVYLCASSSSGGSEQFFGPGTRLTVL.